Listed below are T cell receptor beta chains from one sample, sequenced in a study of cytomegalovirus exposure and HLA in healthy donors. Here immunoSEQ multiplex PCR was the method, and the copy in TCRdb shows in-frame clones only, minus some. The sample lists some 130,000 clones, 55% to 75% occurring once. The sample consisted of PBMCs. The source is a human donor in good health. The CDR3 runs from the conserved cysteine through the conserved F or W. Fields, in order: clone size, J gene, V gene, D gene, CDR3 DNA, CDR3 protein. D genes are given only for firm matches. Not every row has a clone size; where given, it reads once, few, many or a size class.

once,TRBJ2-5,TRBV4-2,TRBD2,TGTGCCAGCAGCCGCGGACTAGCGGGGGGGGAAGAGACCCAGTACTTC,CASSRGLAGGEETQYF
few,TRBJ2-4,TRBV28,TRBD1,TGTGCCAGCAGTTTGGGACAGAAAAACATTCAGTACTTC,CASSLGQKNIQYF
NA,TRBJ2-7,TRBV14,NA,TGTGCCAGCAGCCATTCTCAGGGGCGCGGCGGAGGCTACGAGCAGTACTTC,CASSHSQGRGGGYEQYF
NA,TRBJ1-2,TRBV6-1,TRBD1,TGTGCCAGCAGTGAGGGACAGGGAGTTATCGGCTACACCTTC,CASSEGQGVIGYTF
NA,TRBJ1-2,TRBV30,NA,TGTGCCTGGAGTGGAGAGAACTATGGCTACACCTTC,CAWSGENYGYTF
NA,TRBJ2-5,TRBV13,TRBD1,TGTGCCAGCAGCCAAGGACAGGGAGTGGAGACCCAGTACTTC,CASSQGQGVETQYF
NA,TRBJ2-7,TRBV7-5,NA,TGTGTCAGAAGCCCAAAGACAGGGAAGGAGCCCTACGAGCAGTACTTC,CVRSPKTGKEPYEQYF
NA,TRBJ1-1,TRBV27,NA,TGTGCCAGCAGACCCGGGGGAATCACTGAAGCTTTCTTT,CASRPGGITEAFF
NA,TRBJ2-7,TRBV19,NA,TGTGCCAGTAGTATTGGGGCAGGGAATAAGCAGTACTTC,CASSIGAGNKQYF
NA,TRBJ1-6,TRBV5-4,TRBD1,TGTGCCAGCAGCTCCCGGGACAGCGGTATAGCACCCCTCCACTTT,CASSSRDSGIAPLHF
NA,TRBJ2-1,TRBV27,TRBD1,TGTGCCAGCAGTTCCTCCGGGACAGGGACTTACAATGAGCAGTTCTTC,CASSSSGTGTYNEQFF
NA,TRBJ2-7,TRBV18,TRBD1,TGTGCCAGCTCACCCGGTCAGGGGGTTTCGTACGAGCAGTACTTC,CASSPGQGVSYEQYF
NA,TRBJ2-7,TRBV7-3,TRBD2,TGTGCCAGCAGCTTAAGGCCTCCAAACGTGGGGACTAGCGGGGGACACGAGCAGTACTTC,CASSLRPPNVGTSGGHEQYF
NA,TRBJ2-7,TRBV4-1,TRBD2,TGCGCCAGCAGCCTTCTAGCGGGAGGGCCGGGTTACGAGCAGTACTTC,CASSLLAGGPGYEQYF
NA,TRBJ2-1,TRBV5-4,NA,TGTGCCAGCAGCTTGGATTCGGCAGGGATCGCCTACAATGAGCAGTTCTTC,CASSLDSAGIAYNEQFF
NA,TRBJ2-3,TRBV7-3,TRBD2,TGTGCCAGCAGCTTAAGTGGGCTGGGGGGGACGCAGTATTTT,CASSLSGLGGTQYF
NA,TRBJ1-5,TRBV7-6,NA,TGTGCCAGCAGCTTAGTAGCGGGCCCAAATCAGCCCCAGCATTTT,CASSLVAGPNQPQHF
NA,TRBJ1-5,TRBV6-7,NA,TGTGCCAGCAGCCCCCCCAGGGCCTACAATCAGCCCCAGCATTTT,CASSPPRAYNQPQHF
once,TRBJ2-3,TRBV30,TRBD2,TGTGCCTGGAGTGTAACCCTAGCGGACACAGATACGCAGTATTTT,CAWSVTLADTDTQYF
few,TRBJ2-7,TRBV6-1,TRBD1,TGTGCCAGCAAGGCGGGGACAGGGGGCGGCCACGAGCAGTACTTC,CASKAGTGGGHEQYF
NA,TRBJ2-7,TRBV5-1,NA,TGCGCCAGCAGCCAGGGACTGGGGGAGCAGTACTTC,CASSQGLGEQYF
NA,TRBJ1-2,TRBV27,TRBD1,TGTGCCAGCCAGAGGACAGGGGGGCTCCCCTATGGCTACACCTTC,CASQRTGGLPYGYTF
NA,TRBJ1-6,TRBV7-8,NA,TGTGCCAGCTTGCCGAGTCCGAGCGATGGGTCCTATAATTCACCCCTCCACTTT,CASLPSPSDGSYNSPLHF
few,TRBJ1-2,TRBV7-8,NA,TGTGCCAGCAGCTTAGTGGGAGATGGCTACACCTTC,CASSLVGDGYTF
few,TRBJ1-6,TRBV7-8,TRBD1,TGTGCCAGCAGCTTAGGACAGGGCGTAGGGTCACCCCTCCACTTT,CASSLGQGVGSPLHF
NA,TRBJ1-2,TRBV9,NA,TGTGCCAGCAGCGCAGGAAATACTAACTATGGCTACACCTTC,CASSAGNTNYGYTF
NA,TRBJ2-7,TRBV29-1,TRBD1,TGCAGCGTTCCGGGACAGGGACTCTACGAGCAGTACTTC,CSVPGQGLYEQYF
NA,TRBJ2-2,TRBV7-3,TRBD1,TGTGCCAGCAGTTTAACCACAGGGGGCCCGAACACCGGGGAGCTGTTTTTT,CASSLTTGGPNTGELFF
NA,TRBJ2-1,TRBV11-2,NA,TGTGCCAGCAGCCCTAGGGGGAGGGGAGGTCATGAGCAGTTCTTC,CASSPRGRGGHEQFF
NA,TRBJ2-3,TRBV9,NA,TGTGCCAGCAGCGTAGCTGTGGGAGGCACAGATACGCAGTATTTT,CASSVAVGGTDTQYF
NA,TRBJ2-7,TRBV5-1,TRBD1,TGCGCCAGCAGCCTACGAGGACAGGGGGGGTTCAACGAGCAGTACTTC,CASSLRGQGGFNEQYF
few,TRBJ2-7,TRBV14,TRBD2,TGTGCCAGCAGCCAAGGGGGACTAGCGGGAGCGGGGGGCTACGAGCAGTACTTC,CASSQGGLAGAGGYEQYF
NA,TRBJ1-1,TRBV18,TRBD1,TGTGCCAGCTCACCGTTCAGGACAGGGGGCTTTTCGAACACTGAAGCTTTCTTT,CASSPFRTGGFSNTEAFF
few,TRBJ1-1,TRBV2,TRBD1,TGTGCCAGCATGGGACAGGCACGATCGACTGAAGCTTTCTTT,CASMGQARSTEAFF
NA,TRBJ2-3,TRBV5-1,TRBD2,TGCGCCAGCAGCCCTTCCACCTTGACTAGCGGGACAGATACGCAGTATTTT,CASSPSTLTSGTDTQYF
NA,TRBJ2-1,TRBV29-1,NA,TGCAGCGTTGGGGCGGGACTGAATGAGCAGTTCTTC,CSVGAGLNEQFF
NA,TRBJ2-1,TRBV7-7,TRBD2,TGTGCTAGCAGCTTACAGCCCGGGACTAACAATGAGCAGTTCTTC,CASSLQPGTNNEQFF
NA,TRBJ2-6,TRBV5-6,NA,TGTGCCAGCAGCTTTGAAGTGAGCTCTGGGGCCAACGTCCTGACTTTC,CASSFEVSSGANVLTF
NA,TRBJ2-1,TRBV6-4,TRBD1,TGTGCCAGCAGTTCCGGGACAGGGTCCTACAATGAGCAGTTCTTC,CASSSGTGSYNEQFF
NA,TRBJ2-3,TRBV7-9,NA,TGTGCCAGCAGCTTCGGCGGGGAGAGCACAGATACGCAGTATTTT,CASSFGGESTDTQYF
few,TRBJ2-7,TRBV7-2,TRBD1,TGTGCCAGCAGTTATTCGGGACAGGGATCCTACGAGCAGTACTTC,CASSYSGQGSYEQYF
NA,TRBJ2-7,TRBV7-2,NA,TGTGCCAGCAGCTTAGATGGGGGCGACAGCTCCTACGAGCAGTACTTC,CASSLDGGDSSYEQYF
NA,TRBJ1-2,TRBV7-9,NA,TGTTCCAGCAGCTCGTACGGAGAACGCTATGGCTACACCTTC,CSSSSYGERYGYTF
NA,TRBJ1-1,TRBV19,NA,TGTGCCAGTAGGGCCGCGGCAGCCCTTACAAACACTGAAGCTTTCTTT,CASRAAAALTNTEAFF
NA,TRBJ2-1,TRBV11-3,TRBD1,TGTGCCAGCAGCCTTGGACAGGAGTACAATGAGCAGTTCTTC,CASSLGQEYNEQFF
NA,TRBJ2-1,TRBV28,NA,TGTGCCAGCACAGATCTCGGCGGGGCCAGCTCCTACAATGAGCAGTTCTTC,CASTDLGGASSYNEQFF
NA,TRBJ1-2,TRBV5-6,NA,TGTGCCAGCAGCTTCGCCAGGTTGAGTAGGCTGGTAGCGGGCTACACCTTC,CASSFARLSRLVAGYTF
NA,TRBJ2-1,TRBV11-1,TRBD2,TGTGCCAGCAGCTTAGGCGGGAGATCCTACAATGAGCAGTTCTTC,CASSLGGRSYNEQFF
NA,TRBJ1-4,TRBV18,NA,TGTGCCAGCTCACCAGTCAGGGCGACTAATGAAAAACTGTTTTTT,CASSPVRATNEKLFF
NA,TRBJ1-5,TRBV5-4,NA,TGTGCCAGCAGCTTGGGCGGGGAGGCAATACAGCCCCAGCATTTT,CASSLGGEAIQPQHF
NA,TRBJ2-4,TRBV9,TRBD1,TGTGCCAGCAGCGTAGCTACGACAGGGAACATTCAGTACTTC,CASSVATTGNIQYF
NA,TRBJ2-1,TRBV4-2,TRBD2,TGTGCCAGCAGCCGCCGACCGGGACTAGCGGGAGGGCATGAGCAGTTCTTC,CASSRRPGLAGGHEQFF
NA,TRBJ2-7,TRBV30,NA,TGTGCCTGGAGTGTACGGTCCCTCTACGAGCAGTACTTC,CAWSVRSLYEQYF
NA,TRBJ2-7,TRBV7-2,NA,TGTGCCAGCAGCTTGAGTAGCGGCCCTCAGTACTTC,CASSLSSGPQYF
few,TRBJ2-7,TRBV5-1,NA,TGCGCCAGCAGCTTTTTAGGGACAAAAGACTACGAGCAGTACTTC,CASSFLGTKDYEQYF
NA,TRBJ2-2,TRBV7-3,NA,TGTGCCAGCAGCGCTTCTAGCGTGGTCGGGGAGCTGTTTTTT,CASSASSVVGELFF
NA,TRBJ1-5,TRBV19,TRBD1,TGTGCCACATCCCCGGACAGGGTGTTGAATCAGCCCCAGCATTTT,CATSPDRVLNQPQHF